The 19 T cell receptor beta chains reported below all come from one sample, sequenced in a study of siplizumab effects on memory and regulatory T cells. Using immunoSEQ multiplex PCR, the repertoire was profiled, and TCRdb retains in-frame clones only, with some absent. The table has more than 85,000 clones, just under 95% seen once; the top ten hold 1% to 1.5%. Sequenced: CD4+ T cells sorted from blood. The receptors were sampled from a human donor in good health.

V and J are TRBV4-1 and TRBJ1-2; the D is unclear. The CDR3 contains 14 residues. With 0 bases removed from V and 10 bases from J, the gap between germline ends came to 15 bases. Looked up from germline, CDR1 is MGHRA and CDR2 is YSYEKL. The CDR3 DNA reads TGCGCCAGCAGCCAAGATCTTCTAGGGCTAGTCTACACCTTC. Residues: CASSQDLLGLVYTF.

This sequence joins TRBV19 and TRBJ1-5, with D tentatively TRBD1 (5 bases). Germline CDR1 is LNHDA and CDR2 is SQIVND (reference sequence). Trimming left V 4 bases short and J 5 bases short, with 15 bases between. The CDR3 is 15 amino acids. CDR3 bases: TGTGCCAGTAGTACGGTTGAAGGGGAGGATCAGCCCCAGCATTTT. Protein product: CASSTVEGEDQPQHF.

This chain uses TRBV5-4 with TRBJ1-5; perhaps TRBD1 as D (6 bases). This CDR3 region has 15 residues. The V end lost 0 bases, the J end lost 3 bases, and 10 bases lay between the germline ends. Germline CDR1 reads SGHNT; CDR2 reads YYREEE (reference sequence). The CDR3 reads CASSLAGQHNQPQHF. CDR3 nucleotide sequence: TGTGCCAGCAGCTTGGCTGGACAGCACAATCAGCCCCAGCATTTT. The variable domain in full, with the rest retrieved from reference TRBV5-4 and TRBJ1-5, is ETGVTQSPTHLIKTRGQQVTLRCSSQSGHNTVSWYQQALGQGPQFIFQYYREEENGRGNFPPRFSGLQFPNYSSELNVNALELDDSALYLCASSLAGQHNQPQHFGDGTRLSIL.

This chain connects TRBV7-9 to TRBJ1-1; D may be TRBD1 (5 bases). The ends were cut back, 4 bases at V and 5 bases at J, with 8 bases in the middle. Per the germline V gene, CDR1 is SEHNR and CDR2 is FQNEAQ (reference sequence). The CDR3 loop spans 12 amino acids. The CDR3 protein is CASSSRVTEAFF. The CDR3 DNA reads TGTGCCAGCAGCTCCAGGGTAACTGAAGCTTTCTTT.

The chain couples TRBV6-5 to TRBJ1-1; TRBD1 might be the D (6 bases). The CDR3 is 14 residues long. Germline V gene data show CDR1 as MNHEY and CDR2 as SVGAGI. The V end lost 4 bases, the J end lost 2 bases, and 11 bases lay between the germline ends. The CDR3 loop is CASSSGQSNTEAFF. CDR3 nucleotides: TGTGCCAGCAGTTCCGGACAGTCAAACACTGAAGCTTTCTTT.

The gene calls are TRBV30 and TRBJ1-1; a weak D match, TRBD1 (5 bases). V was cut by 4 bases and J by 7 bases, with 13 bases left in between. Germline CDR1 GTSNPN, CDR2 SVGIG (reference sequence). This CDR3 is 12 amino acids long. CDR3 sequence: CAWIGRTFEAFF. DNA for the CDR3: TGTGCCTGGATTGGGCGGACATTTGAAGCTTTCTTT.

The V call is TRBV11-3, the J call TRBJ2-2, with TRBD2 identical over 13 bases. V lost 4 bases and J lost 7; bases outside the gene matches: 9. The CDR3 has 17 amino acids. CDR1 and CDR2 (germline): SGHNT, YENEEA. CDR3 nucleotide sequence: TGTGCCAGCAGCTCGGGACTAGCGGGAAACCGAGTCGGGGAGCTGTTTTTT. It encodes CASSSGLAGNRVGELFF. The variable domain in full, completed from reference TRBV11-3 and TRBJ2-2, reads EAGVVQSPRYKIIEKKQPVAFWCNPISGHNTLYWYLQNLGQGPELLIRYENEEAVDDSQLPKDRFSAERLKGVDSTLKIQPAELGDSAVYLCASSSGLAGNRVGELFFGEGSRLTVL.

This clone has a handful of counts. The CDR3 nucleotides are TGTGCCAGCGTGGGGGGCTGGATCACTGAAGCTTTCTTT. It translates to CASVGGWITEAFF. This chain connects TRBV6-1 to TRBJ1-1; TRBD1 is a possible D gene (6 bases). The V end lost 8 bases, the J end lost 4 bases, and 14 bases lay between the germline ends. CDR3 size: 13 residues. CDR1 MNHNS and CDR2 SASEGT come from the germline V gene.

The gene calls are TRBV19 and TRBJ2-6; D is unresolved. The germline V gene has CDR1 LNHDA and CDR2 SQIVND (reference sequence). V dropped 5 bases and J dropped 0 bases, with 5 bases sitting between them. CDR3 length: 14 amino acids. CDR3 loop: CASSSFSGANVLTF. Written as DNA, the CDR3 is TGTGCCAGTAGTTCCTTCTCTGGGGCCAACGTCCTGACTTTC.

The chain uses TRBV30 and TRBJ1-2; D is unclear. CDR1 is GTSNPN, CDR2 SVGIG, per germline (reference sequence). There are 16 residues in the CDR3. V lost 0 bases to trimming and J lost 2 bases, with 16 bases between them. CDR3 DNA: TGTGCCTGGAGTGTACGATCTGGCTCCCTAAACTATGGCTACACCTTC. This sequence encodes CAWSVRSGSLNYGYTF.

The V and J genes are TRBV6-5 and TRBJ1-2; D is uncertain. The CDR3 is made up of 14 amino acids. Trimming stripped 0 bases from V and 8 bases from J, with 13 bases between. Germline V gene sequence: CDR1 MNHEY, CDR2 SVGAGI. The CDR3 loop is CASSYSGGFRGYTF. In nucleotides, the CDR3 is TGTGCCAGCAGTTACTCGGGAGGGTTTCGGGGCTACACCTTC.

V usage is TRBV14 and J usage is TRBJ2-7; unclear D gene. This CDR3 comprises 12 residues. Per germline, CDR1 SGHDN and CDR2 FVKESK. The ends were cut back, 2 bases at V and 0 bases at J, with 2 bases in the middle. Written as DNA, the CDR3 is TGTGCCAGCAGCCAATCCTCCTACGAGCAGTACTTC. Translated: CASSQSSYEQYF.

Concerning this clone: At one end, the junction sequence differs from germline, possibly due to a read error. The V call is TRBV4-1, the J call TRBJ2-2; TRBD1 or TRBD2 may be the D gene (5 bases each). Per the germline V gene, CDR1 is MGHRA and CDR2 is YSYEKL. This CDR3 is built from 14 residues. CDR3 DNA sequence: TGCGCCAGCAGCCCGGGACCGAAAACCGGGGAGCTGTTTTTT. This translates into CASSPGPKTGELFF.

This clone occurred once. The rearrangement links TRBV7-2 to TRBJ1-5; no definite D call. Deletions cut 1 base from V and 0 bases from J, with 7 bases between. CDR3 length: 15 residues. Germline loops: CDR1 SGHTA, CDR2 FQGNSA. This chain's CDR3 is CASSLGGYSNQPQHF. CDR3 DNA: TGTGCCAGCAGCTTAGGAGGTTATAGCAATCAGCCCCAGCATTTT.

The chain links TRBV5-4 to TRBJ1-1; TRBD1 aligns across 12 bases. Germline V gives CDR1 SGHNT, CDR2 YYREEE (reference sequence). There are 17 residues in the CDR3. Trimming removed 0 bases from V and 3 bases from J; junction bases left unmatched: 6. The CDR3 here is CASSLGDRGLADTEAFF. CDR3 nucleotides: TGTGCCAGCAGCTTGGGGGACAGGGGGCTAGCGGACACTGAAGCTTTCTTT.

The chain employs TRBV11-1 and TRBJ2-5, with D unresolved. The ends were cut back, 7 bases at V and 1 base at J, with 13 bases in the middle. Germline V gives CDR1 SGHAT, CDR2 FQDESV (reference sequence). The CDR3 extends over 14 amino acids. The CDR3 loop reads CASTGGRSQETQYF. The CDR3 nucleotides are TGTGCCAGCACAGGTGGTCGGTCCCAAGAGACCCAGTACTTC.

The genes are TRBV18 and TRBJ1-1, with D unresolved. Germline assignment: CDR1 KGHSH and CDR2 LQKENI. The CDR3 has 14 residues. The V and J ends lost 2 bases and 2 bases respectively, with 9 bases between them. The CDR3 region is CASSPYDGNTEAFF. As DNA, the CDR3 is TGTGCCAGCTCACCATACGACGGAAACACTGAAGCTTTCTTT.

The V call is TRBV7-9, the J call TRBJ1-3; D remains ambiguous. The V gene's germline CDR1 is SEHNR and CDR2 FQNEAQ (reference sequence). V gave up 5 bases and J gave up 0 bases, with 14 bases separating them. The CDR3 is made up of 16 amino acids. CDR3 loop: CASSPILTSSGNTIYF. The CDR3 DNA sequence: TGTGCCAGCAGCCCAATTTTGACCTCCTCTGGAAACACCATATATTTT.

The CDR3 reads CASSPGGDPHEQYF. The CDR3, as DNA: TGCGCCAGCAGCCCGGGGGGGGACCCCCACGAGCAGTACTTC. The rearrangement joins TRBV5-1 to TRBJ2-7; 8 positions agree with TRBD2. V dropped 4 bases and J dropped 5; count of bases not matched to a gene: 8. CDR1 and CDR2 from the germline V gene are SGHRS and YFSETQ. CDR3 size: 14 residues.